This T cell receptor (beta chain) was recorded in a study of T cells expressing NK-cell markers. Whole-study results and caveats: Dominant NKG2C+ clonotypes were found to form about 1.0-7.5% of CD8+ T cells in six donors.

This CDR3 spans 13 amino acids. Germline values: CDR1 SGHVS, CDR2 FQNEAQ. TCRdb re-called the 5' RACE reads; every CDR3 protein appears as one record, without DNA. The sample totals about 550,000 distinct CDR3 sequences. A word on this clonotype: Its target is unknown.

This receptor was identified in a man aged 18 to 35 in good health. The sequencing input was blood T cells: a sorted CD56 or NKG2C T cell subset, CD4+ or CD8+ T cells, or bulk PBMC T cells (not recorded which). The J gene is TRBJ2-3, the V gene TRBV7-8. The CDR3 protein is CASSLGFEGTQYF.